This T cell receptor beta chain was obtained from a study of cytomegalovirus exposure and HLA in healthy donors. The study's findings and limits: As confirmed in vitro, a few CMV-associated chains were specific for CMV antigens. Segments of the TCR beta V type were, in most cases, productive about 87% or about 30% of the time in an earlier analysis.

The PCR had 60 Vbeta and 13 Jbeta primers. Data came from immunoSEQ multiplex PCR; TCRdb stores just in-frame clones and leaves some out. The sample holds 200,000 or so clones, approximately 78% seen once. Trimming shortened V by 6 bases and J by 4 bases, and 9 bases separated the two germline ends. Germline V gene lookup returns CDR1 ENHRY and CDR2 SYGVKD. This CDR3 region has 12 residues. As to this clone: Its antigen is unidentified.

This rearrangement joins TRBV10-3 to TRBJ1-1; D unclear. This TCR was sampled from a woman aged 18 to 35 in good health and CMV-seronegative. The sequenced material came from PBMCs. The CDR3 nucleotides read TGTGCCATCAGAAAAGAGTCCACTGAAGCTTTCTTT. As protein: CAIRKESTEAFF.